This T cell receptor beta chain is drawn from a study of blood T cell repertoires in COVID-19. In the study's own analysis: Amplification of reference gene primers was used by the study to estimate nucleated cell counts. Some clones are missing from TCRdb's copy, which holds only in-frame ones; the method was immunoSEQ multiplex PCR. From that table come the V and J calls and clone size; the DNA was used to work out D and trimming. Among approximately 110,000 clones listed, approximately 87% were seen once. This clone was observed a single time. The clonotype was recovered from a woman aged 45-65 years with acute or convalescent COVID-19. Sequenced input: peripheral blood.

The DNA for the CDR3 is TGTGCCAGCAGCCAAGATGACAGACCGGGAAACACCATATATTTT. Translated, it gives CASSQDDRPGNTIYF. The chain employs TRBV3-1 (or the pseudogene TRBV3-2) and TRBJ1-3, with a possible D match to TRBD1 (5 bases). The V gene's germline CDR1 is LGHDT and CDR2 YNNKEL (reference sequence). Between the trimmed V and J ends, which lost 0 bases and 4 bases, there was a span of 10 bases. The CDR3 has 15 residues.